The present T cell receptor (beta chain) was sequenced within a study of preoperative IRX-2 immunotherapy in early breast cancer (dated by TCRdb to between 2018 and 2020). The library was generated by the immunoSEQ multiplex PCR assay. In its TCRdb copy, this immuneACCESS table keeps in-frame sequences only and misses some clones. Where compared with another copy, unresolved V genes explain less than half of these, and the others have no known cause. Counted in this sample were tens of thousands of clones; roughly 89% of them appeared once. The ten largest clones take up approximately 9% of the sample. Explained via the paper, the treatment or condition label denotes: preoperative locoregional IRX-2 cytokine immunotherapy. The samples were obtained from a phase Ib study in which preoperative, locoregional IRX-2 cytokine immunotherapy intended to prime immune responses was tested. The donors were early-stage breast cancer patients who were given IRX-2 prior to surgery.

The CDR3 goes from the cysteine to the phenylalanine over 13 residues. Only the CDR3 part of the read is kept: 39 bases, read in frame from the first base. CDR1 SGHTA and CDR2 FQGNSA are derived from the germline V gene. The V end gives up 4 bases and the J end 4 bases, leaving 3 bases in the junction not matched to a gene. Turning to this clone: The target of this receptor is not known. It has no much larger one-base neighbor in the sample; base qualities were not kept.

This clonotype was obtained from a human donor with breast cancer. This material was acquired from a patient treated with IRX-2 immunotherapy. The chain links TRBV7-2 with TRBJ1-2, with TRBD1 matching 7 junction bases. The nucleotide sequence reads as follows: TGTGCCAGCAGCTCGGGACAGTTCTATGGCTACACCTTC. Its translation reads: CASSSGQFYGYTF.